Each of the 8 T cell receptor beta chains below was sequenced from the same sample in a study of tumor-infiltrating lymphocytes in oesophageal squamous cell carcinoma. MiXCR, run by TCRdb on the PCR reads, gives a single entry per CDR3 protein. This sample carries 15,000 to 20,000 distinct CDR3 sequences, about 40% of them seen once, and the ten largest clones take approximately 41%. What was sequenced was blood. These receptors were obtained from a female donor with esophageal squamous cell carcinoma.

For this clonotype: Likely a read error: the CDR3 ends without its conserved phenylalanine or tryptophan. No DNA is shown, since the ends of the CDR3 on it are uncertain; the CDR3 is the one TCRdb lists. The rearrangement joins TRBV7-9 to TRBJ2-7; TRBD1, the table's D call, lacks a check against the DNA. The V gene's germline CDR1 is SEHNR and CDR2 FQNEAQ (reference sequence). Both ends counted, the CDR3 spans 16 residues. CDR3 region: CASSLRQALKGYTFGS.

This clonotype turned up a few times. No conserved phenylalanine or tryptophan is present at the end of the CDR3, so a read error is the likely explanation. It is unclear where the CDR3 begins or ends on the DNA, so no DNA is shown, and the CDR3 is as TCRdb lists it. V is TRBV6-5 and J is TRBJ2-6; the table's D call of TRBD2 was not tested on the DNA. The CDR3 is 11 residues long, ends included. Germline CDR1 reads MNHEY; CDR2 reads SVGAGI. CDR3 residues: CASSYSNIAGG.

V usage is TRBV7-4 and J usage is TRBJ2-1, with D uncertain. Near its end, the DNA agrees better with TRBJ1-2, so the J call may be wrong. The CDR3 contains 15 residues. The germline CDR1 and CDR2 sequences are SGHVT and SQSDAQ. The CDR3: CASSLLRTGSYGYTF. CDR3 bases: TGTGCCAGCAGCTTACTTCGGACGGGGAGTTATGGCTACACCTTC.

This clonotype occurred many times. A clone one base away is much larger, so this may be a read error. The chain carries TRBV10-1 and TRBJ2-7; D remains ambiguous. The length of the CDR3 is 16 residues. V was shortened by 3 bases and J by 7 bases, with 22 bases between the two germline ends. CDR1 WNHNN and CDR2 SYGVQD come from the germline V gene (reference sequence). The CDR3 DNA sequence: TGCGCCAGCAGTGAAGGTCCGGGTTACTCCTACAATGAGCAGTACTTC. This encodes CASSEGPGYSYNEQYF.

This chain uses TRBV7-3 with TRBJ2-7; TRBD2 matches at 9 bases. The DNA matches TRBJ2-1 better at its end, which makes the J call doubtful. The germline CDR1 and CDR2 sequences are SGHTA and FQGTGA. This CDR3 region has 17 residues. The CDR3: CASSLKAGLAGPNEQFF. The CDR3, as DNA: TGTGCCAGCAGCTTAAAGGCCGGGCTAGCGGGGCCCAATGAGCAGTTCTTC.

V usage is TRBV6-6 and J usage is TRBJ2-1; the match to TRBD1 covers 9 bases. The J call may not be correct, given that the DNA end is closer to TRBJ2-7. The germline V gene has CDR1 MNHNY and CDR2 SVGAGI (reference sequence). This CDR3 has 14 amino acids. DNA for the CDR3: TGTGCCAGCAGTGGAGGACAGGGGCCGTACGAGCAGTACTTC. This sequence encodes CASSGGQGPYEQYF.

The chain is built from TRBV7-2 and TRBJ2-4, with 10 nucleotides matching TRBD2. CDR1 and CDR2 from the germline V gene are SGHTA and FQGNSA. J gave up 4 bases and V 4 bases, and 10 bases lay outside the gene matches. The CDR3 is made up of 17 amino acids. As DNA, the CDR3 is TGTGCCAGCAGCTCGTCGACCAGCGGGAGGGCGAAAAACATTCAGTACTTC. Amino acids: CASSSSTSGRAKNIQYF.

The V call is TRBV12-3 or TRBV12-4, the J call TRBJ2-4; possibly TRBD1 for D (6 bases). The CDR3 spans 16 residues. Deletions cut 3 bases from V and 9 bases from J, with 21 bases between. DNA of the CDR3: TGTGCCAGCAGTTTCCATCCTCCCAGGGGAGACAGCATTCAGTACTTC. This translates into CASSFHPPRGDSIQYF.